This TCR beta chain derives from a study of prognosis after radiotherapy for stage I lung cancer. Study-level background: Newly diagnosed primary stage I lung tumors were found in approximately 15 patients, while oligometastatic NSCLC after surgical resection of the primary tumor was found in four or five. About a dozen patients' tumors were adenocarcinoma, and several patients' tumors were squamous cell carcinoma.

This clonotype was detected only once. The junction and the germline gene differ at one end; a read error may be behind it. The authors amplified TCR beta CDR3 from genomic DNA using two-round multiplex PCR. Specific primers for each TRBV and TRBJ gene were what first-round PCR used. MiXCR was run by TCRdb on the multiplex PCR reads, yielding one entry per CDR3 protein. The top ten hold 16% of the sample, which has around 30,000 distinct CDR3 sequences, approximately 36% seen once. The germline V gene encodes CDR1 MDHEN and CDR2 SYDVKM. The CDR3 loop spans 12 amino acids. The sequence was obtained from a donor over 45 with non-small cell lung cancer. This chain connects TRBV28 to TRBJ2-3, with D unresolved. The sample was PBMCs, taken before or after stereotactic body radiation therapy (not recorded which). CDR3 coding DNA: TGTGCCAGCAGAACTCAGGCAGATAAGCAGTATTTT. This translates into CASRTQADKQYF.